This TCR beta chain appears in the sequencing data of a study of blood T cell repertoires in COVID-19. Method: immunoSEQ multiplex PCR; TCRdb's copy keeps in-frame clones and lacks some. The table records 150,000 to 200,000 clones, 80% to 90% of them present only once. After removal of 3 bases from V and 4 bases from J, the junction contained 5 bases not matched to a gene. The germline CDR1 and CDR2 sequences are SGDLS and YYNGEE. The CDR3 extends over 17 amino acids. The sequence was obtained from a human donor in a cohort sampled during active COVID-19. This sequence joins TRBV9 and TRBJ2-6; 12 bases line up with TRBD2. Sequencing used peripheral blood. This CDR3 reads CASSASGRASGANVLTF. CDR3 nucleotide sequence: TGTGCCAGCAGCGCTAGCGGGAGGGCCTCCGGGGCCAACGTCCTGACTTTC.